Listed below are T cell receptor beta chains from one sample, sequenced in a study of cytomegalovirus exposure and HLA in healthy donors. Here immunoSEQ multiplex PCR was the method, and the copy in TCRdb shows in-frame clones only, minus some. Here the sample spans 200,000 or so clones, more than 65% being singletons. The specimen was PBMCs. The receptors were sampled from a man aged 50 to 60 in good health and CMV-seronegative. Each CDR3 is given with its conserved first and last residue. Each record gives: D gene, CDR3 length, V gene, J gene, CDR3 protein, CDR3 DNA. The D gene is left open where the match is weak.

>TRBD2|15|TRBV7-9|TRBJ2-1
CASSPSGRRYNEQFF
TGTGCCAGCAGCCCCAGCGGGAGGCGCTACAATGAGCAGTTCTTC
>TRBD1|15|TRBV6-1|TRBJ2-7
CASSVYRDSSYEQYF
TGTGCCAGCAGTGTCTACCGGGACAGCTCCTACGAGCAGTACTTC
>TRBD1|13|TRBV10-1|TRBJ1-1
CASSESGTGTAFF
TGCGCCAGCAGTGAGTCGGGGACAGGGACGGCTTTCTTT
>-|17|TRBV11-2|TRBJ2-1
CASSPSRRRFSYNEQFF
TGTGCCAGCAGTCCTAGTCGGCGGAGGTTCTCCTACAATGAGCAGTTCTTC
>-|13|TRBV9|TRBJ2-1
CASNKGGANEQFF
TGTGCCAGCAACAAAGGAGGGGCGAATGAGCAGTTCTTC
>TRBD1|15|TRBV19|TRBJ2-5
CASSIPGTGQETQYF
TGTGCCAGTAGTATTCCCGGGACAGGGCAGGAGACCCAGTACTTC
>-|15|TRBV28|TRBJ2-2
CASSFRGSSSGELFF
TGTGCCAGCAGTTTCAGGGGAAGTTCTTCCGGGGAGCTGTTTTTT
>-|13|TRBV5-1|TRBJ1-2
CASRPTTNYGYTF
TGCGCCAGCAGACCGACAACTAACTATGGCTACACCTTC
>-|16|TRBV7-9|TRBJ2-7
CASSLVPATSSYEQYF
TGTGCCAGCAGCTTAGTTCCAGCGACCAGCTCCTACGAGCAGTACTTC
>-|16|TRBV5-6|TRBJ2-3
CASSLALAWGTDTQYF
TGTGCCAGCAGCTTGGCACTAGCTTGGGGCACAGATACGCAGTATTTT
>-|15|TRBV5-1|TRBJ1-1
CASSSAGGMNTEAFF
TGCGCCAGCAGCTCGGCCGGGGGAATGAACACTGAAGCTTTCTTT